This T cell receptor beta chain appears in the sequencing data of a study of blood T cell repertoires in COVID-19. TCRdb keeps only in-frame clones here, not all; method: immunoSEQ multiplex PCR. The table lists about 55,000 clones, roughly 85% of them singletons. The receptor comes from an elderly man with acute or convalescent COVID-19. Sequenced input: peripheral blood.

CDR3 protein: CASSLNRAGNTIYF. The CDR3 nucleotides are TGTGCCAGCAGCTTAAACAGGGCTGGAAACACCATATATTTT. The chain recombines TRBV7-9 with TRBJ1-3, with D tentatively TRBD1 (6 bases). This CDR3 has 14 amino acids. Between the trimmed V and J ends, which lost 2 bases and 2 bases, there was a span of 7 bases. The germline V gene has CDR1 SEHNR and CDR2 FQNEAQ (reference sequence).